The T cell receptor beta chain under discussion was sequenced for a study of beta chain features in type 1 diabetes. Per germline, CDR1 LGHNA and CDR2 YNFKEQ. V was clipped by 1 base and J by 4 bases, with 7 bases between them. CDR3 length: 13 residues. Study outcomes and limitations: For Type 1 diabetes patients, all four CD4+ subsets carried TCRB CDR3s that were moderately but significantly shorter.

Remarks on this clone: As yet, its antigen is unknown.

Expressed TCRB transcripts were sequenced after all isolated RNA was converted to cDNA. Produced via immunoSEQ multiplex PCR; TCRdb's table is partial and in-frame only. The data show over 90,000 clones, with 25% to 35% seen just once and 0.5% to 0.6% held by the top ten. The sequence came from a young woman with type 1 diabetes. V usage is TRBV4-2 and J usage is TRBJ2-5, with D possibly TRBD1 on 5 matching bases. The sample was central memory CD4+ T cells from blood. The CDR3 spells CASSQGQGETQYF. In nucleotides, the CDR3 is TGTGCCAGCAGCCAAGGCCAGGGAGAGACCCAGTACTTC.